A single T cell receptor (beta chain) is shown here with its context. Its antigen is not known. Tumor samples were obtained before definitive surgery or chemotherapy. This sample is drawn from a study of high-grade serous ovarian cancer treatment subgroups. In the study overall: On average, approximately 14,000 reads and 7,494 unique TCR beta rearrangements were obtained per sample. Findings and caveats of the study: Repertoire similarity ranged roughly 0.1 to 0.85 between tumors of one patient. These tumor repertoires lack spatial information from bulk sequencing.

In germline, CDR1 is SGHNT, CDR2 YENEEA. This CDR3 is built from 14 residues. V was clipped by 7 bases and J by 6 bases; unmatched bases: 10. Profiled with immunoSEQ multiplex PCR; TCRdb holds only in-frame clones, not every one. The sample holds roughly 20,000 clones; about three quarters are singletons and the top ten take 5% to 8%. Sample: tumor tissue. This sequence was found in a human donor with high-grade serous ovarian cancer. The V call is TRBV11-3, the J call TRBJ2-3; the match to TRBD2 covers 7 bases. The CDR3, as DNA: TGTGCCAGCATGGCGGGAGTGGTGAGGGATACGCAGTATTTT. Amino acid sequence: CASMAGVVRDTQYF.